This is a list of T cell receptor beta chains from one sample in a study of blood T cell repertoires in COVID-19. Method: immunoSEQ multiplex PCR; TCRdb's copy keeps in-frame clones and lacks some. The profile shows about 190,000 clones, roughly 88% of them singletons. Sequenced material: PBMCs or T cells enriched from blood (not recorded which). The receptors shown here come from a woman aged 30 to 39 who had recovered from COVID-19. Both conserved end residues are part of each CDR3. A D gene is named only where the DNA matches it firmly. Clone size is given for some rows only: seen once, a few or many times, or a class if the clone is expanded.

clone_size	v_call	j_call	d_call	cdr3_aa	cdr3_nt
NA	TRBV7-9	TRBJ2-2	NA	CASSLVEGNTGELFF	TGTGCCAGCAGCTTAGTAGAGGGTAACACCGGGGAGCTGTTTTTT
NA	TRBV6-6	TRBJ1-1	TRBD1	CASSQGAMNTEAFF	TGTGCCAGCAGCCAGGGGGCGATGAACACTGAAGCTTTCTTT
NA	TRBV27	TRBJ1-2	NA	CASSLSFTPVNYGYTF	TGTGCCAGCAGTTTATCTTTTACCCCGGTTAACTATGGCTACACCTTC
NA	TRBV30	TRBJ2-7	NA	CAWSYRDYGEQYF	TGTGCCTGGAGTTACAGGGATTATGGAGAGCAGTACTTC
NA	TRBV7-9	TRBJ1-4	NA	CASSPNPGTRSSTNEKLFF	TGTGCCAGCAGTCCAAATCCCGGGACAAGGAGCTCAACTAATGAAAAACTGTTTTTT
NA	TRBV27	TRBJ2-7	NA	CASRLAYEQYF	TGTGCCTCCCGACTCGCCTACGAGCAGTACTTC
NA	TRBV5-4	TRBJ2-1	TRBD2	CASSLTSGNVGNEQFF	TGTGCCAGCAGCTTGACTAGCGGAAACGTAGGCAATGAGCAGTTCTTC
NA	TRBV18	TRBJ2-7	TRBD1	CASSPQPGQGAAEQYF	TGTGCCAGCTCACCTCAACCGGGACAGGGGGCGGCCGAGCAGTACTTC
NA	TRBV4-1	TRBJ2-1	TRBD2	CASSQGLAGRIRTYNEQFF	TGCGCCAGCAGCCAAGGACTAGCGGGGAGGATAAGGACCTACAATGAGCAGTTCTTC
NA	TRBV10-3	TRBJ2-5	TRBD1	CATTGNQETQYF	TGTGCCACGACAGGGAACCAAGAGACCCAGTACTTC
NA	TRBV27	TRBJ1-1	TRBD1	CASTGTGDTEAFF	TGTGCCAGCACCGGGACAGGGGACACTGAAGCTTTCTTT
few	TRBV29-1	TRBJ1-1	NA	CSVEFQGKRTEAFF	TGCAGCGTTGAGTTCCAGGGGAAGCGCACTGAAGCTTTCTTT